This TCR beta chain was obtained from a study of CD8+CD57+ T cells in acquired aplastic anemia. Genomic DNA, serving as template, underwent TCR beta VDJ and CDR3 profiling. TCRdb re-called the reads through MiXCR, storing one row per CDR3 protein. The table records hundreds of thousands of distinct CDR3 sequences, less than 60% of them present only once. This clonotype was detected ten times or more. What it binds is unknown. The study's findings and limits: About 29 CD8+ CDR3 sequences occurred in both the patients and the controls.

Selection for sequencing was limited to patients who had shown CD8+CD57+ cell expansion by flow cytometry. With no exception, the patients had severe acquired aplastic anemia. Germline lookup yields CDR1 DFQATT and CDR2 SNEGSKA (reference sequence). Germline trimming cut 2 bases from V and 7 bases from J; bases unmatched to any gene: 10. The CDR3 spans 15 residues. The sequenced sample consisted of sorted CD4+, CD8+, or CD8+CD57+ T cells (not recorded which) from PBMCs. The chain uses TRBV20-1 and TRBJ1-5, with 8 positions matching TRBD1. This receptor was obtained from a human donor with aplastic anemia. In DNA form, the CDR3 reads TGCAGTGCTAGACAGGGGGCGCCTCTAGGGCAGCCCCAGCATTTT. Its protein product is CSARQGAPLGQPQHF.